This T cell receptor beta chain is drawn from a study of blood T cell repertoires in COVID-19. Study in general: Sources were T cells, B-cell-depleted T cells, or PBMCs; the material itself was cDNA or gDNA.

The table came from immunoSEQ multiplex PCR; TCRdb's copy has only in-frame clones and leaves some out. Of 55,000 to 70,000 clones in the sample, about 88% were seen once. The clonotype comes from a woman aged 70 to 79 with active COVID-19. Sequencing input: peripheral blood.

The CDR3 sequence is CASSAPKGSDTQYF. DNA for the CDR3: TGTGCCAGCAGTGCCCCGAAGGGGTCAGATACGCAGTATTTT. This rearrangement joins TRBV28 to TRBJ2-3, with a possible D match to TRBD1 (5 bases). The V end was cut by 5 bases, the J end by 4 bases, with 13 bases between. Germline values: CDR1 MDHEN, CDR2 SYDVKM. This CDR3 spans 14 amino acids.